This entry lists 18 T cell receptor beta chains sequenced from one sample in a study of T cell responses to AZD1222 COVID-19 vaccine. Profiled with immunoSEQ multiplex PCR; TCRdb holds only in-frame clones, not every one. In the table there are more than 85,000 clones, about 90% of which are singletons. Specimen: peripheral blood, collected on day 0 of AZD1222 vaccination. These receptors all come from an adult in good health.

This sequence joins TRBV27 and TRBJ1-5; 9 nucleotides line up with TRBD1. The trim removed 6 bases at V and 0 bases at J, leaving 9 bases unmatched. The CDR3 extends over 17 amino acids. From germline, CDR1 is MNHEY and CDR2 SMNVEV (reference sequence). The CDR3 here is CASRQGAGGYSNQPQHF. The CDR3 bases are TGTGCCAGCAGACAGGGGGCCGGAGGTTATAGCAATCAGCCCCAGCATTTT.

The chain employs TRBV2 and TRBJ1-2; D gene unclear. The V end lost 5 bases, the J end lost 0 bases, and 10 bases lay between the germline ends. Germline lookup yields CDR1 SNHLY and CDR2 FYNNEI. This CDR3 is 14 amino acids long. The CDR3 region is CASSPARSNYGYTF. The DNA for the CDR3 is TGTGCCAGCAGTCCCGCCAGATCTAACTATGGCTACACCTTC.

In nucleotides, the CDR3 is TGTGCCAGCAGCTTAGTTCGAGGTGAAGCTTTCTTT. Protein product: CASSLVRGEAFF. V gene TRBV7-9 combines with J gene TRBJ1-1; no reliable D call. The CDR3 has 12 amino acids. CDR1 is SEHNR and CDR2 is FQNEAQ in the germline V gene (reference sequence). With 1 base removed from V and 7 bases from J, the gap between germline ends came to 7 bases.

The chain links TRBV24-1 to TRBJ2-1; 7 bases map to TRBD2. Germline V lookup: CDR1 KGHDR, CDR2 SFDVKD. The CDR3 is 15 residues long. The V and J ends lost 2 bases and 0 bases, in that order; junction bases with no gene match: 0. CDR3 bases: TGTGCCACCAGTGATTCGGGGGGCTCCTACAATGAGCAGTTCTTC. It codes for CATSDSGGSYNEQFF.

The chain combines TRBV24-1 with TRBJ1-5; 8 nucleotides match TRBD1. Germline CDR1 and CDR2: KGHDR and SFDVKD. This CDR3 spans 16 amino acids. After removal of 2 bases from V and 3 bases from J, the junction contained 5 bases not matched to a gene. The CDR3 DNA reads TGTGCCACCAGTGATTACTGGGGACAGGACAATCAGCCCCAGCATTTT. As protein: CATSDYWGQDNQPQHF.

The chain employs TRBV30 and TRBJ1-5; 10 bases match TRBD1. The germline CDR1 and CDR2 sequences are GTSNPN and SVGIG (reference sequence). Unmatched junction bases numbered 4, after V lost 3 bases and J lost 5 bases. The CDR3 runs 14 residues. The CDR3 coding sequence is TGTGCCTGGAGCACCGGGACAGGGGATCAGCCCCAGCATTTT. Residues: CAWSTGTGDQPQHF.

The V gene is TRBV27, the J gene TRBJ2-1; 10 nucleotides line up with TRBD2. The length of the CDR3 is 14 residues. The junction had 11 bases not matched to a gene; V was cut back by 8 bases and J by 10 bases. Germline V gene data show CDR1 as MNHEY and CDR2 as SMNVEV (reference sequence). CDR3 region: CASWAAGGPSEQFF. The DNA of the CDR3 is TGTGCCAGCTGGGCAGCGGGAGGGCCCAGCGAGCAGTTCTTC.

This clone occurred once. The chain recombines TRBV7-2 with TRBJ1-5, with 10 bases fitting TRBD1. The trim removed 5 bases at V and 4 bases at J, leaving 5 bases unmatched. Germline V gene sequence: CDR1 SGHTA, CDR2 FQGNSA. This CDR3 contains 15 residues. CDR3 nucleotides: TGTGCCAGCAGCCCCGGGACAGGGGTAAATCAGCCCCAGCATTTT. This translates into CASSPGTGVNQPQHF. Full variable domain (remainder filled in from reference TRBV7-2 and TRBJ1-5): GAGVSQSPSNKVTEKGKDVELRCDPISGHTALYWYRQSLGQGLEFLIYFQGNSAPDKSGLPSDRFSAERTGGSVSTLTIQRTQQEDSAVYLCASSPGTGVNQPQHFGDGTRLSIL.

The chain employs TRBV7-2 and TRBJ2-2, with 8 bases that match TRBD2. Trimming cost V 0 bases and J 4 bases; bases outside gene matches: 1. Germline CDR1 SGHTA, CDR2 FQGNSA. This CDR3 is 15 amino acids long. The CDR3 DNA reads TGTGCCAGCAGCTTAGCTGGGACTAGCACCGGGGAGCTGTTTTTT. Amino acid sequence: CASSLAGTSTGELFF.

As for this clone: Other nucleotide sequences in the sample specify the same CDR3. The CDR3 nucleotides read TGTGCCAGCAGCTTAGCATATAGCGGGAGGTCCATGCACAATGAGCAGTTCTTC. Protein sequence: CASSLAYSGRSMHNEQFF. V is TRBV7-8 and J is TRBJ2-1; TRBD2 agrees at 10 bases. With 0 bases clipped from V and 5 bases from J, the junction kept 10 bases outside the gene matches. In germline, CDR1 is SGHVS, CDR2 FQNEAQ. The CDR3 contains 18 residues. The whole variable domain, remainder taken from reference TRBV7-8 and TRBJ2-1, is GAGVSQSPRYKVAKRGQDVALRCDPISGHVSLFWYQQALGQGPEFLTYFQNEAQLDKSGLPSDRFFAERPEGSVSTLKIQRTQQEDSAVYLCASSLAYSGRSMHNEQFFGPGTRLTVL.

The chain carries TRBV25-1 and TRBJ2-6; either TRBD1 or TRBD2 may supply D (5 bases each). V gave up 7 bases and J gave up 0 bases, with 10 bases separating them. The germline CDR1 and CDR2 sequences are MGHDK and SYGVNS. This CDR3 spans 15 amino acids. CDR3: CASTRGDSGANVLTF. The DNA of the CDR3 is TGTGCCAGCACCCGAGGGGACTCTGGGGCCAACGTCCTGACTTTC.

This rearrangement joins TRBV5-1 to TRBJ2-7, with 10 bases aligning to TRBD1. Germline trimming cut 5 bases from V and 2 bases from J; bases unmatched to any gene: 4. The CDR3 is made up of 14 amino acids. Germline V gives CDR1 SGHRS, CDR2 YFSETQ. The CDR3 sequence: CASSRQGAPYEQYF. The DNA of the CDR3 is TGCGCCAGCAGTAGACAGGGGGCCCCCTACGAGCAGTACTTC.

The V and J genes are TRBV15 and TRBJ2-7; tentatively, D is TRBD1 (6 bases). Trimming cost V 0 bases and J 2 bases, with 8 bases left between them. The CDR3 is 14 residues long. Germline loops: CDR1 LNHNV, CDR2 YYDKDF (reference sequence). The CDR3 sequence is CATSRDPGAYEQYF. CDR3 DNA: TGTGCCACCAGCAGAGATCCAGGGGCCTACGAGCAGTACTTC.

This clone has more than one count but fewer than ten. This sequence joins TRBV19 and TRBJ1-1, with D maybe TRBD1 (6 bases). The V gene's germline CDR1 is LNHDA and CDR2 SQIVND (reference sequence). The CDR3 spans 15 residues. Trimming cost V 3 bases and J 0 bases, with 11 bases left between them. The DNA of the CDR3 is TGTGCCAGTAGTATTCAGGACAGCCTGAACACTGAAGCTTTCTTT. It is translated as CASSIQDSLNTEAFF. The entire variable domain, with the rest obtained from reference TRBV19 and TRBJ1-1, is as follows: DGGITQSPKYLFRKEGQNVTLSCEQNLNHDAMYWYRQDPGQGLRLIYYSQIVNDFQKGDIAEGYSVSREKKESFPLTVTSAQKNPTAFYLCASSIQDSLNTEAFFGQGTRLTVV.

V and J are TRBV4-2 and TRBJ2-1; TRBD1 aligns across 7 bases. Trimming took 5 bases from V and 5 from J; bases not matched to a gene: 3. From germline, CDR1 is LGHNA and CDR2 YNFKEQ. CDR3 length equals 13 residues. CDR3 bases: TGTGCCAGCAGCAAAGGACAGGACAATGAGCAGTTCTTC. This codes for CASSKGQDNEQFF.

The chain employs TRBV7-9 and TRBJ1-4, with no clear D. The CDR3 is 15 amino acids. V shed 6 bases and J shed 3 bases, with 14 bases lying between them. Germline values: CDR1 SEHNR, CDR2 FQNEAQ (reference sequence). CDR3 bases: TGTGCCAGCAGTCCTTTGGAGACCTCTAATGAAAAACTGTTTTTT. Translating it yields CASSPLETSNEKLFF.

The count of this clone is one. The chain carries TRBV5-4 and TRBJ2-7; 7 positions match TRBD2. J lost 3 bases, V lost 4 bases, and 1 base had no gene match. The CDR3 totals 12 residues. Germline V CDR1 and CDR2: SGHNT, YYREEE (reference sequence). The CDR3 region has the DNA TGTGCCAGCAGCGGGGGGGGCTACGAGCAGTACTTC. Translation: CASSGGGYEQYF.

This clone was seen many times. The chain couples TRBV11-2 to TRBJ1-2, with a weak D call TRBD1 (5 bases). Trimming took 3 bases from V and 8 from J, leaving 7 bases between them. Looked up from germline, CDR1 is SGHAT and CDR2 is FQNNGV. The length of the CDR3 is 11 residues. CDR3 region: CASSFRGGYTF. CDR3 DNA: TGTGCCAGCAGCTTCCGGGGGGGCTACACCTTC.